This T cell receptor (beta chain) was sequenced for a study of T cells in Graves' hyperthyroidism and ophthalmopathy. About the study: Staff took peripheral blood when the initial diagnosis was made, before any treatment began.

From RNA transcripts, TCR beta CDR3 regions were amplified. The HTBI primer set was used in a first-round RT-PCR of the TCR CDR3. Using its own MiXCR run on the multiplex PCR reads, TCRdb lists one record per CDR3 protein. The sample carries 250,000 to 400,000 distinct CDR3 sequences, approximately 13% recorded once. Ophthalmopathy in the patients scored at least 3 on Clinical Activity Score and at least 4 on NOSPECS grade, lasting under 3 months. Between the trimmed V and J ends, which lost 5 bases and 2 bases, there was a span of 13 bases. This CDR3 region has 14 residues. Germline V gene data show CDR1 as SEHNR and CDR2 as FQNEAQ (reference sequence).

The rearrangement uses TRBV7-9 and TRBJ2-7, with D maybe TRBD1 (5 bases). Sequencing was done on a sample of blood. This sequence originates from a woman in her thirties or forties with Graves' ophthalmopathy. The CDR3 bases are TGTGCCAGCAGCGACAGTAATTCGCCCTACGAGCAGTACTTC. This sequence encodes CASSDSNSPYEQYF.